The 27 T cell receptor beta chains in this list originate from one sample, sequenced in a study of shared clonotypes between healthy human individuals. CD8 cells classed as naive were CD45RO-negative and positively selected for CCR7, excluding terminally differentiated effector memory CD45RA+ cells. Method: immunoSEQ multiplex PCR; TCRdb's copy keeps in-frame clones and lacks some. The data contain about 2.2 million clones, 93% of them seen just once; the ten biggest clones take up about 1.6%. The material sequenced was naive CD8+ T cells from PBMCs. All receptors derive from a man aged 18 to 30 in good health. Some clones in this sample may be carry-over from other donors' samples.

As for this clone: The sample holds other DNA sequences that translate to the same CDR3. The chain recombines TRBV7-9 with TRBJ2-2; D is unresolved. Trimming shortened V by 5 bases and J by 1 base, and 8 bases separated the two germline ends. There are 14 residues in the CDR3. Germline assignment: CDR1 SEHNR and CDR2 FQNEAQ (reference sequence). CDR3 protein: CASSPQGNTGELFF. The CDR3, as DNA: TGTGCCAGCAGCCCACAAGGGAACACCGGGGAGCTGTTTTTT.

The rearrangement joins TRBV7-2 to TRBJ2-7, with D perhaps TRBD2 (6 bases). Trimming removed 1 base from V and 2 bases from J, with 9 bases in between. The CDR3 length is 14 residues. CDR1 and CDR2 (germline): SGHTA, FQGNSA. CDR3 DNA sequence: TGTGCCAGCAGCTTAGTCGGCGGGGCCTACGAGCAGTACTTC. Translated: CASSLVGGAYEQYF.

The chain couples TRBV5-4 to TRBJ1-1, with TRBD1 identical over 11 bases. The CDR3 extends over 15 amino acids. The germline V gene has CDR1 SGHNT and CDR2 YYREEE (reference sequence). V lost 3 bases and J lost 8; bases outside the gene matches: 9. The CDR3 DNA is TGTGCCAGCAGCTCGGGGACAGGGGGGAGGTCGGAAGCTTTCTTT. This encodes CASSSGTGGRSEAFF.

This sequence joins TRBV12-5 and TRBJ2-1; no reliable D call. This CDR3 is built from 14 residues. The ends were cut back, 2 bases at V and 4 bases at J, with 9 bases in the middle. The germline V gene encodes CDR1 LGHNT and CDR2 FRNRAP. CDR3 sequence reads: CASGLSVVYNEQFF. CDR3 coding DNA: TGTGCTAGTGGTTTGTCAGTAGTTTACAATGAGCAGTTCTTC.

V gene TRBV19 combines with J gene TRBJ2-3, with TRBD2 matching 8 bases. The CDR3 loop spans 17 amino acids. Looked up from germline, CDR1 is LNHDA and CDR2 is SQIVND (reference sequence). J lost 5 bases, V lost 0 bases, and 10 bases had no gene match. CDR3 bases: TGTGCCAGTAGTATAGATCTCCAGCGGGAGTTAGTAGATACGCAGTATTTT. Its translation: CASSIDLQRELVDTQYF.

The sample holds one count of this clone. This chain uses TRBV4-1 with TRBJ2-3; 7 bases are shared with TRBD2. The V gene end was trimmed by 1 base and the J gene end by 3 bases; junction bases not matched to a gene: 10. The CDR3 sequence is 17 residues long. The germline gives CDR1 MGHRA, CDR2 YSYEKL. CDR3 nucleotides: TGCGCCAGCAGCCAAGGCCGGGACTATTCTAGAACAGATACGCAGTATTTT. Protein sequence: CASSQGRDYSRTDTQYF.

The chain joins TRBV2 to TRBJ1-5; the D gene is possibly TRBD1 (5 bases). The CDR3 runs 14 residues. Trimming left V 7 bases short and J 0 bases short, with 10 bases between. Germline V gives CDR1 SNHLY, CDR2 FYNNEI. In nucleotides, the CDR3 is TGTGCCAGCATGGGACGGGATAGCAATCAGCCCCAGCATTTT. Its protein product is CASMGRDSNQPQHF.

Details on this clone: Other nucleotide sequences in the sample specify the same CDR3. This chain connects TRBV19 to TRBJ2-7; 11 bases match TRBD2. The CDR3 has 15 amino acids. Germline lookup yields CDR1 LNHDA and CDR2 SQIVND (reference sequence). The J segment lost 4 bases and the V segment lost 3 bases, leaving 5 bases of the junction unmatched. DNA of the CDR3: TGTGCCAGTAGTATGGGGACTAGCGGAATTTACGAGCAGTACTTC. This encodes CASSMGTSGIYEQYF.

V and J are TRBV27 and TRBJ2-2, with 16 bases identical to TRBD2. Trimming at V came to 6 bases and at J to 4 bases, leaving 11 bases not matched to a gene. The CDR3 consists of 19 residues. Germline-derived CDR1 and CDR2 are MNHEY and SMNVEV (reference sequence). CDR3: CASSPLGLAGGPSTGELFF. CDR3 nucleotide sequence: TGTGCCAGCAGCCCGTTGGGACTAGCGGGAGGGCCCAGCACCGGGGAGCTGTTTTTT.

In this sample, this clone turned up once. CDR3 loop: CASSQEPRRYSGNTIYF. The CDR3 DNA follows: TGCGCCAGCAGCCAAGAGCCGAGGAGGTACTCTGGAAACACCATATATTTT. The rearrangement joins TRBV4-3 to TRBJ1-3; D unresolved. Trimming took 0 bases from V and 0 from J, leaving 12 bases between them. This CDR3 comprises 17 residues. Germline CDR1 and CDR2: LGHNA and YSLEER.

The rearrangement links TRBV21-1 to TRBJ2-7; whether TRBD2, the table's D call, matches the DNA was not checked. TRBV21-1 is reported as a pseudogene. This CDR3 has 15 residues. The CDR3 reads CASSTRGSGRYEQYF. The CDR3 nucleotides are TGTGCCAGCAGCACCAGGGGTAGCGGGAGGTACGAGCAGTACTTC.

The CDR3 DNA reads as TGTGCCAGCAGCGACGGGACTAGCGCAGATACGCAGTATTTT. Protein: CASSDGTSADTQYF. The gene calls are TRBV6-5 and TRBJ2-3, with TRBD2 matching over 10 bases. Trimming cost V 6 bases and J 4 bases; bases outside gene matches: 4. This CDR3 region has 14 residues. The germline gives CDR1 MNHEY, CDR2 SVGAGI.

The chain links TRBV18 to TRBJ2-7; 7 bases are shared with TRBD2. Germline CDR1 is KGHSH and CDR2 is LQKENI. This CDR3 contains 16 residues. V dropped 3 bases and J dropped 7; count of bases not matched to a gene: 15. Here the CDR3 reads CASSPTRTRGDFEQYF. Written as DNA, the CDR3 is TGTGCCAGCTCACCGACCCGGACTAGGGGAGATTTTGAGCAGTACTTC.

This sequence joins TRBV29-1 and TRBJ2-7; D is unresolved. The CDR3 is 12 residues long. V dropped 0 bases and J dropped 1 base, with 4 bases sitting between them. In germline, CDR1 is SQVTM, CDR2 ANQGSEA. In nucleotides, the CDR3 is TGCAGCGTTGAAGAAGCTTCCTACGAGCAGTACTTC. Translation gives CSVEEASYEQYF.

This clone was counted between two and nine times. The rearrangement links TRBV11-2 to TRBJ1-2, with 7 positions matching TRBD1. Germline V gene sequence: CDR1 SGHAT, CDR2 FQNNGV. The CDR3 runs to 14 residues. V trimming: 1 base; J trimming: 8 bases; junction bases outside the gene matches: 7. CDR3 loop: CASSLASTGNGYTF. CDR3 in DNA: TGTGCCAGCAGCTTAGCCTCGACAGGGAACGGCTACACCTTC.

This CDR3 is CASSQDRAGGAYNEQFF. The CDR3 DNA reads TGCGCCAGCAGCCAAGATAGGGCGGGAGGGGCCTACAATGAGCAGTTCTTC. The chain employs TRBV4-3 and TRBJ2-1; TRBD2 matches 9 bases. J lost 2 bases, V lost 0 bases, and 5 bases had no gene match. CDR1 LGHNA and CDR2 YSLEER come from the germline V gene. The CDR3 contains 17 residues.

The chain links TRBV2 to TRBJ2-1; D not certain. The CDR3 is made up of 17 amino acids. Trimming removed 0 bases at V and 2 bases at J, with 14 bases between. Germline V gene data show CDR1 as SNHLY and CDR2 as FYNNEI. The CDR3 coding sequence is TGTGCCAGCAGTGAAGCGCGCCACGTCACGCCCTACAATGAGCAGTTCTTC. Translation: CASSEARHVTPYNEQFF.

For the CDR3, the DNA is TGTGCCAGCAGTCCCCCAGGGGCTAACTATGGCTACACCTTC. Translation gives CASSPPGANYGYTF. The chain is built from TRBV27 and TRBJ1-2; possibly TRBD1 for D (6 bases). This CDR3 is built from 14 residues. V lost 5 bases and J 0 bases, leaving 10 bases between the germline ends. Germline CDR1 MNHEY, CDR2 SMNVEV (reference sequence).

This clone was detected once. CDR3 residues: CASSLLDRGGRETQYF. CDR3 DNA: TGTGCCAGCAGTTTATTAGACAGGGGAGGAAGAGAGACCCAGTACTTC. The chain has TRBV27 and TRBJ2-5; 8 bases map to TRBD1. Germline assignment: CDR1 MNHEY and CDR2 SMNVEV (reference sequence). This CDR3 is 16 amino acids long. V lost 1 base and J lost 4; bases outside the gene matches: 8.

The V call is TRBV2, the J call TRBJ2-1; the D gene is possibly TRBD1 (6 bases). Between the trimmed V and J ends, which lost 6 bases and 7 bases, there was a span of 16 bases. The germline gives CDR1 SNHLY, CDR2 FYNNEI. The CDR3 sequence is 14 residues long. CDR3 sequence reads: CASREIAQGNEQFF. CDR3 nucleotides: TGTGCCAGCAGGGAAATTGCCCAGGGGAATGAGCAGTTCTTC. The full variable domain, completed using reference TRBV2 and TRBJ2-1, is EPEVTQTPSHQVTQMGQEVILRCVPISNHLYFYWYRQILGQKVEFLVSFYNNEISEKSEIFDDQFSVERPDGSNFTLKIRSTKLEDSAMYFCASREIAQGNEQFFGPGTRLTVL.

The V gene is TRBV27, the J gene TRBJ2-5, with 11 bases lining up with TRBD2. Germline V gene sequence: CDR1 MNHEY, CDR2 SMNVEV (reference sequence). The CDR3 length is 17 residues. The V segment lost 8 bases and the J segment 2 bases; nucleotides outside the gene matches: 13. CDR3 loop: CASGGGTTSGVQETQYF. The CDR3 DNA reads as TGTGCCAGCGGAGGGGGGACGACTAGCGGGGTACAAGAGACCCAGTACTTC.

The chain uses TRBV19 and TRBJ2-1; no firm D call. The CDR3 contains 15 residues. V lost 0 bases and J lost 6, with 12 bases in between. CDR1 LNHDA and CDR2 SQIVND come from the germline V gene (reference sequence). CDR3 nucleotide sequence: TGTGCCAGTAGTATAGATCTGAGTGTGGGCAATGAGCAGTTCTTC. Its translation: CASSIDLSVGNEQFF.

V is TRBV11-3 and J is TRBJ2-7; D might be TRBD2 (5 bases). The CDR3 totals 13 residues. The V end lost 3 bases, the J end lost 3 bases, and 9 bases lay between the germline ends. In germline, CDR1 is SGHNT, CDR2 YENEEA. The CDR3 DNA reads as TGTGCCAGCAGCTTTGGTGGAGGCTACGAGCAGTACTTC. It specifies CASSFGGGYEQYF.

The V gene is TRBV27, the J gene TRBJ1-2; 7 bases match TRBD1. J lost 4 bases, V lost 2 bases, and 13 bases had no gene match. The germline CDR1 and CDR2 sequences are MNHEY and SMNVEV (reference sequence). CDR3 length: 17 amino acids. The CDR3 DNA is TGTGCCAGCAGTTTACTACCCACAGGGGAAGGTTTCTATGGCTACACCTTC. Protein product: CASSLLPTGEGFYGYTF.

The rearrangement uses TRBV4-1 and TRBJ2-2, with TRBD2 matching 7 bases. There are 17 residues in the CDR3. The germline CDR1 and CDR2 sequences are MGHRA and YSYEKL. After removal of 5 bases from V and 0 bases from J, the junction contained 9 bases not matched to a gene. The CDR3 DNA reads as TGCGCCAGCAGCGGGGCAATAGCGGGCCCGAACACCGGGGAGCTGTTTTTT. Protein sequence: CASSGAIAGPNTGELFF.

The chain combines TRBV5-4 with TRBJ1-1; no clear D. CDR3 size: 15 residues. Germline V lookup: CDR1 SGHNT, CDR2 YYREEE (reference sequence). V lost 4 bases and J 2 bases, leaving 15 bases between the germline ends. The CDR3 nucleotides are TGTGCCAGCAGCCTGGGCCGGGAACCAAACACTGAAGCTTTCTTT. Translated: CASSLGREPNTEAFF.

The V and J genes are TRBV4-1 and TRBJ1-3; possible D gene TRBD1, 6 bases. Germline V CDR1 and CDR2: MGHRA, YSYEKL. V was pared by 1 base and J by 4 bases, with 20 bases between. This CDR3 is built from 18 residues. The CDR3 is CASSQVRRDTTLGNTIYF. The CDR3 DNA sequence: TGCGCCAGCAGCCAAGTCAGGCGGGACACCACGTTGGGAAACACCATATATTTT.